Each of the 10 T cell receptor beta chains below was sequenced from the same sample in a study of blood T cell repertoires in COVID-19 (dated by TCRdb to the early 2020s). Receptors were amplified or captured by the immunoSEQ multiplex PCR assay. Held by TCRdb, this immuneACCESS table contains in-frame sequences only and omits some clones. Under half of the omission traces to an unresolved V gene where checked; the cause of the rest is unknown. A total of 100,000 or so clones appear in this sample, roughly 79% of them only once. The ten largest account for approximately 40% of the sample. Material for sequencing was peripheral blood. Receptors were obtained from a man older than 75 with acute or convalescent COVID-19.

This sequence joins TRBV28 and TRBJ1-5; 10 nucleotides line up with TRBD1. There are 17 residues in the CDR3. V lost 6 bases, J lost 0 bases, and 8 bases stayed unmatched. CDR1 and CDR2 from the germline V gene are MDHEN and SYDVKM. The CDR3 spells CASRRRGTGVSNQPQHF. CDR3 bases: TGTGCCAGCAGGAGACGCGGGACAGGGGTTAGCAATCAGCCCCAGCATTTT.

The V call is TRBV19, the J call TRBJ1-4, with 10 bases lining up with TRBD1. The CDR3 length is 17 residues. V lost 6 bases and J lost 6; bases outside the gene matches: 13. CDR1 and CDR2 (germline): LNHDA, SQIVND (reference sequence). The DNA of the CDR3 is TGTGCCAGTAGCCTCTACATGGCCGGGACAGGGGATGAAAAACTGTTTTTT. This encodes CASSLYMAGTGDEKLFF.

V gene TRBV18 combines with J gene TRBJ2-7; 15 bases match TRBD2. Germline assignment: CDR1 KGHSH and CDR2 LQKENI. With V trimmed by 1 base and J by 4 bases, 2 bases remained unmatched. The CDR3 is 16 amino acids. CDR3: CASSPQGLAGGYEQYF. The CDR3, as DNA: TGTGCCAGCTCACCACAGGGACTAGCGGGAGGATACGAGCAGTACTTC.

The chain employs TRBV10-2 and TRBJ1-5, with D maybe TRBD1 (6 bases). Deletions cut 7 bases from V and 5 bases from J, with 12 bases between. The CDR3 length is 13 residues. Germline V CDR1 and CDR2: WSHSY, SAAADI. The CDR3 loop reads CASTDRRDQPQHF. Here the CDR3 DNA reads TGCGCCAGCACTGACAGGCGTGATCAGCCCCAGCATTTT.

This clone has a handful of counts. The chain combines TRBV25-1 with TRBJ2-7; 7 bases line up with TRBD1. Germline V gene lookup returns CDR1 MGHDK and CDR2 SYGVNS. V shed 4 bases and J 0 bases; nucleotides not matched to a gene: 6. This CDR3 has 15 amino acids. The chain's CDR3 is CASSAFRDSSYEQYF. The CDR3 nucleotides read TGTGCCAGCAGTGCTTTCCGGGACAGCTCCTACGAGCAGTACTTC.

The chain recombines TRBV28 with TRBJ1-6; TRBD1 agrees at 10 bases. Germline CDR1 is MDHEN and CDR2 is SYDVKM. This CDR3 spans 15 amino acids. The J segment lost 6 bases and the V segment lost 6 bases, leaving 5 bases of the junction unmatched. The CDR3 spells CASSPRDRGNSPLHF. CDR3 sequence (DNA): TGTGCCAGCAGCCCTCGGGACAGGGGTAATTCACCCCTCCACTTT.

This chain uses TRBV21-1 with TRBJ2-7; the table's D call, TRBD2, was not checked against the DNA. TRBV21-1 is given as a pseudogene. This CDR3 has 15 amino acids. In nucleotides, the CDR3 is TGTGCCAGCAGCAAAAATCCCACGGAGGTTTACGAGCAGTACTTC. It translates to CASSKNPTEVYEQYF.

Concerning this clone itself: The sample carries other DNA sequences with the same CDR3. The rearrangement uses TRBV3-1 (or the pseudogene TRBV3-2) and TRBJ1-2; 7 bases align to TRBD1. The length of the CDR3 is 12 residues. The V gene end was trimmed by 4 bases and the J gene end by 8 bases; junction bases not matched to a gene: 4. Germline-derived CDR1 and CDR2 are LGHDT and YNNKEL (reference sequence). The CDR3 protein is CASSPRGRGYTF. The CDR3 DNA follows: TGTGCCAGCAGCCCGAGGGGGCGGGGCTACACCTTC.

The CDR3 DNA follows: TGTGCCAGCTCAATACAGGGTTCCTCTGGAAACACCATATATTTT. This encodes CASSIQGSSGNTIYF. The rearrangement links TRBV18 to TRBJ1-3; D is possibly TRBD1 (6 bases). V shed 5 bases and J shed 0 bases, with 11 bases lying between them. The CDR3 is made up of 15 amino acids. Per germline, CDR1 KGHSH and CDR2 LQKENI.

V usage is TRBV18 and J usage is TRBJ2-7; 7 nucleotides match TRBD1. The CDR3 is 15 amino acids. V was clipped by 6 bases and J by 2 bases; unmatched bases: 10. Germline V CDR1 and CDR2: KGHSH, LQKENI. CDR3: CASSKDRRGAYEQYF. Here the CDR3 DNA reads TGTGCCAGCTCCAAGGACAGGAGAGGCGCCTACGAGCAGTACTTC. The complete variable domain, with remaining parts taken from reference TRBV18 and TRBJ2-7, reads NAGVMQNPRHLVRRRGQEARLRCSPMKGHSHVYWYRQLPEEGLKFMVYLQKENIIDESGMPKERFSAEFPKEGPSILRIQQVVRGDSAAYFCASSKDRRGAYEQYFGPGTRLTVT.